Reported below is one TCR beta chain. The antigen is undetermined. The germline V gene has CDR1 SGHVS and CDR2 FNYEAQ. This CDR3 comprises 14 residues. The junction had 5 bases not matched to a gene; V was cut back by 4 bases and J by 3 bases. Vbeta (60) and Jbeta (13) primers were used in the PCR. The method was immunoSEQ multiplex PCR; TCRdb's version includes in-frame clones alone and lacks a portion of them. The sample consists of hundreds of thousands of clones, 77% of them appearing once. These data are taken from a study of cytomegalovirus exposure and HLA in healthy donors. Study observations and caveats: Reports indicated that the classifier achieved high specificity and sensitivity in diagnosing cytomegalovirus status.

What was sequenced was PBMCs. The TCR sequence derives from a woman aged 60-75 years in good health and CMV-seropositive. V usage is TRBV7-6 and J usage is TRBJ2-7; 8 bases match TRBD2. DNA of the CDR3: TGTGCCAGCAGCTACCCCGGGGGGGGCTACGAGCAGTACTTC. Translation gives CASSYPGGGYEQYF.